These 31 T cell receptor beta chains were all obtained from the same sample, sequenced in a study of Graves' ophthalmopathy and Graves' hyperthyroidism. Amplification of TCR beta CDR3 regions used RNA transcripts. An initial RT-PCR round employing HTBI primers preceded a second-round multiplex PCR. Via MiXCR, TCRdb re-called the multiplex PCR reads, giving one row per CDR3 protein. The table has about 740,000 distinct CDR3 sequences, 35% to 50% seen once. What was sequenced was peripheral blood. The receptor source for this set is an adult man with Graves' ophthalmopathy.

The chain is built from TRBV6-5 and TRBJ2-7; TRBD2 is a possible D gene (5 bases). Trimming stripped 6 bases from V and 0 bases from J, with 12 bases between. Germline values: CDR1 MNHEY, CDR2 SVGAGI. The CDR3 is 14 amino acids. CDR3 loop: CASRRTFDSYEQYF. As DNA, the CDR3 is TGTGCCAGCAGACGGACTTTTGACTCCTACGAGCAGTACTTC.

The table lists this clonotype with many counts. J is TRBJ1-4 and V is TRBV7-9; 9 bases align to TRBD1. This CDR3 is 15 amino acids long. The junction had 6 bases not matched to a gene; V was cut back by 5 bases and J by 5 bases. Per the germline V gene, CDR1 is SEHNR and CDR2 is FQNEAQ (reference sequence). CDR3 sequence: CASSRLGTGNEKLFF. The DNA of the CDR3 is TGTGCCAGCAGCCGCCTCGGGACAGGGAATGAAAAACTGTTTTTT.

This clonotype appeared many times. This chain links TRBV19 with TRBJ2-5; 8 bases match TRBD1. There are 15 residues in the CDR3. Germline assignment: CDR1 LNHDA and CDR2 SQIVND (reference sequence). Trimming cost V 3 bases and J 5 bases; bases outside gene matches: 8. CDR3 sequence: CASSMSGQGRETQYF. CDR3 in DNA: TGTGCCAGTAGTATGAGCGGACAGGGTCGGGAGACCCAGTACTTC.

This clonotype was picked up a small number of times. The chain couples TRBV7-9 to TRBJ1-3, with a possible D match to TRBD1 (6 bases). The CDR3 sequence is 16 residues long. Germline V gene sequence: CDR1 SEHNR, CDR2 FQNEAQ (reference sequence). V was pared by 5 bases and J by 2 bases, with 16 bases between. The CDR3 region is CASSHRVAEAGNTIYF. DNA of the CDR3: TGTGCCAGCAGCCACAGGGTGGCGGAGGCTGGAAACACCATATATTTT.

The chain combines TRBV5-1 with TRBJ2-2; 7 nucleotides align to TRBD2. The CDR3 length is 17 residues. V was clipped by 1 base and J by 5 bases; unmatched bases: 11. The germline CDR1 and CDR2 sequences are SGHRS and YFSETQ. CDR3 in DNA: TGCGCCAGCAGCTTGTTGGCGGGAGTGGTATGGACCGGGGAGCTGTTTTTT. Its translation: CASSLLAGVVWTGELFF.

This chain connects TRBV6-1 to TRBJ2-5; D gene ambiguous. Germline loops: CDR1 MNHNS, CDR2 SASEGT. This CDR3 has 15 residues. V lost 2 bases and J lost 4, with 14 bases in between. CDR3 sequence reads: CASSESKRHRETQYF. In nucleotides, the CDR3 is TGTGCCAGCAGTGAATCCAAGAGACACCGAGAGACCCAGTACTTC.

As concerns this clonotype: Just one base apart from a much larger clone, this may be a read error. The chain couples TRBV25-1 to TRBJ2-6; D is undetermined. CDR3 length: 15 residues. CDR1 and CDR2 (germline): MGHDK, SYGVNS. The CDR3, as DNA: TGTGCCGGCAGTGATTCCTCCTCTGGGGCCAACGTCCTGACTTTC. Amino acids: CAGSDSSSGANVLTF.

This clonotype was counted between two and nine times. Germline and junction disagree at one end, which may indicate a read error. The chain is built from TRBV9 and TRBJ1-1, with 10 positions matching TRBD1. Germline loops: CDR1 SGDLS, CDR2 YYNGEE. The CDR3 sequence is 18 residues long. CDR3 residues: CASSQGGQGGPSVTEAFF. The CDR3 nucleotides read TGTGCCAGCAGCCAAGGCGGACAGGGGGGACCTAGTGTCACTGAAGCCTTCTTT. Combining the CDR3 with reference TRBV9 and TRBJ1-1 gives the whole variable domain DSGVTQTPKHLITATGQRVTLRCSPRSGDLSVYWYQQSLDQGLQFLIQYYNGEERAKGNILERFSAQQFPDLHSELNLSSLELGDSALYFCASSQGGQGGPSVTEAFFGQGTRLTVV.

The CDR3 DNA follows: TGCAGTGCTAGAATAGCGAGCGTTCCCTACGAGCAGTACTTC. The encoded protein is CSARIASVPYEQYF. The rearrangement uses TRBV20-1 and TRBJ2-7; D is possibly TRBD2 (5 bases). This CDR3 spans 14 amino acids. The V end was cut by 2 bases, the J end by 2 bases, with 13 bases between. Germline V CDR1 and CDR2: DFQATT, SNEGSKA (reference sequence).

CDR3 nucleotides: TGTGCCAGCATAGGACGGAACACCGGGGAGCTGTTTTTT. Translation: CASIGRNTGELFF. The rearrangement joins TRBV2 to TRBJ2-2; D is unresolved. Germline loops: CDR1 SNHLY, CDR2 FYNNEI. The CDR3 length is 13 residues. Trimming removed 7 bases at V and 1 base at J, with 7 bases between.

This clonotype was counted only a few times. CDR3 in amino acids: CASSFLWGREMAEQYF. DNA of the CDR3: TGTGCCAGCAGCTTCCTATGGGGGCGGGAGATGGCCGAGCAGTACTTC. V usage is TRBV7-2 and J usage is TRBJ2-7, with D possibly TRBD2 on 7 matching bases. The germline V gene encodes CDR1 SGHTA and CDR2 FQGNSA. The CDR3 is 16 residues long. With 3 bases removed from V and 6 bases from J, the gap between germline ends came to 21 bases.

This clonotype has ten or more counts. The chain carries TRBV7-8 and TRBJ1-1; no reliable D call. Trimming took off 8 bases at V and 3 bases at J, with 16 bases between the two ends. Germline loops: CDR1 SGHVS, CDR2 FQNEAQ. The CDR3 totals 14 residues. The DNA of the CDR3 is TGTGCCAGCGGACGGGGTATCGGGTACACTGAAGCTTTCTTT. Translation: CASGRGIGYTEAFF.

The chain has TRBV11-1 and TRBJ2-7; 8 nucleotides agree with TRBD1. The V and J ends lost 4 bases and 2 bases, in that order; junction bases with no gene match: 10. The CDR3 runs to 16 residues. Looked up from germline, CDR1 is SGHAT and CDR2 is FQDESV (reference sequence). The CDR3 coding sequence is TGTGCCAGCAGCTCGCCCGAACAGGGGGTAACCTACGAGCAGTACTTC. As protein: CASSSPEQGVTYEQYF.

The V call is TRBV3-1, the J call TRBJ1-1, with unresolved D. The germline V and J ends were trimmed by 8 bases and 3 bases, with 13 bases remaining between them. Germline CDR1 LGHDT, CDR2 YNNKEL (reference sequence). The CDR3 consists of 13 residues. In DNA, the CDR3 is TGTGCCAGCTCACCACCGCGCTACACTGAAGCTTTCTTT. Protein: CASSPPRYTEAFF.

The chain uses TRBV9 and TRBJ2-7; D unclear. Germline V lookup: CDR1 SGDLS, CDR2 YYNGEE. The ends were cut back, 7 bases at V and 6 bases at J, with 14 bases in the middle. CDR3 length: 12 residues. CDR3 region: CASASTHLEQYF. The CDR3 nucleotides read TGTGCCAGCGCCTCGACCCATCTCGAGCAGTACTTC.

This clonotype was seen more than once but under ten times. This chain uses TRBV20-1 with TRBJ2-5; weak D call: TRBD2 (5 bases). V shed 6 bases and J shed 5 bases, with 16 bases lying between them. This CDR3 spans 13 amino acids. Germline assignment: CDR1 DFQATT and CDR2 SNEGSKA (reference sequence). This chain's CDR3 is CSAPGSGGETQYF. The CDR3 DNA reads as TGCAGTGCCCCGGGGAGTGGTGGGGAGACCCAGTACTTC.

Comment on this clonotype: Mismatch with germline at one junction end may stem from a read error. V and J are TRBV7-9 and TRBJ2-2; TRBD1 matches at 7 bases. CDR1 is SEHNR and CDR2 is FQNEAQ in the germline V gene (reference sequence). The CDR3 totals 11 residues. The CDR3, as DNA: TGTGCCAGCGACGGGGCAGGGGGGCTGTTTTTT. Its protein product is CASDGAGGLFF.

This chain links TRBV20-1 with TRBJ1-1; no clear D gene. Trimming pared 0 bases from V and 11 bases from J, leaving 16 bases between. Germline values: CDR1 DFQATT, CDR2 SNEGSKA (reference sequence). This CDR3 region has 13 residues. CDR3 nucleotide sequence: TGCAGTGCTAGAGATGGGGTAGGGAGTAGGGCTTTCTTT. This gives the protein CSARDGVGSRAFF.

Note on this clonotype: A much larger clone lies a single base off, so this may be a read error. The rearrangement joins TRBV10-3 to TRBJ1-5, with 8 nucleotides matching TRBD1. The tail of the sequence fits TRBJ2-3 better, so the J call may be wrong. The germline V gene has CDR1 ENHRY and CDR2 SYGVKD. The CDR3 is 14 amino acids. The CDR3: CASSVETGDQPQYF. CDR3 bases: TGTGCCAGCAGTGTAGAGACAGGGGATCAGCCCCAGTATTTT.

The chain links TRBV27 to TRBJ2-5; TRBD2 aligns across 13 bases. This CDR3 has 16 amino acids. With 0 bases clipped from V and 4 bases from J, the junction kept 2 bases outside the gene matches. Germline V gene sequence: CDR1 MNHEY, CDR2 SMNVEV (reference sequence). The CDR3 bases are TGTGCCAGCAGTTTATCCGGGACTAGCGGGACAGAGACCCAGTACTTC. Translated, it gives CASSLSGTSGTETQYF.

The chain joins TRBV29-1 to TRBJ2-7, with unresolved D. Germline-derived CDR1 and CDR2 are SQVTM and ANQGSEA. There are 13 residues in the CDR3. V lost 2 bases and J lost 1, with 9 bases in between. In DNA, the CDR3 is TGCAGCGTTGAAAGGGCTGATTCCTACGAGCAGTACTTC. It translates to CSVERADSYEQYF.

This clonotype appeared a few times. A junction end diverges from the germline sequence, so it may reflect a read error. J is TRBJ2-5 and V is TRBV6-4; 9 nucleotides line up with TRBD2. The germline V gene has CDR1 MRHNA and CDR2 SNTAGT. The CDR3 spans 15 residues. Written as DNA, the CDR3 is TGTGCTAGCAGTGAACTAGCGGGCAACCAAGAGACCCAGTACTTC. Its protein product is CASSELAGNQETQYF.

CDR3 sequence reads: CASTYQGWHF. Written as DNA, the CDR3 is TGTGCCAGTACCTACCAGGGCTGGCATTTT. V gene TRBV19 combines with J gene TRBJ1-5, with a tentative D call TRBD1 (5 bases). This CDR3 region has 10 residues. Trimming left V 7 bases short and J 15 bases short, with 13 bases between. CDR1 and CDR2 from the germline V gene are LNHDA and SQIVND (reference sequence).

The chain combines TRBV25-1 with TRBJ1-5; 11 bases map to TRBD1. Trimming removed 7 bases from V and 11 bases from J; junction bases left unmatched: 13. The CDR3 spans 15 residues. From germline, CDR1 is MGHDK and CDR2 SYGVNS. DNA for the CDR3: TGTGCCAGCACACTAGGGGGGACAGGGGGTAGGGCCCAGCATTTT. This translates into CASTLGGTGGRAQHF. The variable domain in full, completed from reference TRBV25-1 and TRBJ1-5, reads EADIYQTPRYLVIGTGKKITLECSQTMGHDKMYWYQQDPGMELHLIHYSYGVNSTEKGDLSSESTVSRIRTEHFPLTLESARPSHTSQYLCASTLGGTGGRAQHFGDGTRLSIL.

This clonotype was found many times. This chain joins TRBV9 and TRBJ1-5; D is unclear. This CDR3 comprises 14 residues. V dropped 0 bases and J dropped 3 bases, with 7 bases sitting between them. Germline V gives CDR1 SGDLS, CDR2 YYNGEE. The chain's CDR3 is CASSVGGNNQPQHF. The CDR3 DNA sequence: TGTGCCAGCAGCGTAGGAGGGAACAATCAGCCCCAGCATTTT.

V usage is TRBV10-2 and J usage is TRBJ1-2, with a possible D match to TRBD1 (5 bases). The CDR3 has 14 residues. Per germline, CDR1 WSHSY and CDR2 SAAADI. V was pared by 4 bases and J by 6 bases, with 15 bases between. CDR3 nucleotides: TGCGCCAGCAGTGTGGTTCAGGGCTTGGATGGCTACACCTTC. Translation: CASSVVQGLDGYTF.

Remarks on this clonotype: With a much larger clone just one base away, this may be a read error. The V and J genes are TRBV20-1 and TRBJ2-5; TRBD1 aligns across 10 bases. CDR3 length: 14 amino acids. Germline CDR1 and CDR2: DFQATT and SNEGSKA (reference sequence). Trimming cost V 6 bases and J 9 bases; bases outside gene matches: 13. In DNA, the CDR3 is TGCAGTGCACCCCGGGACAGGGGATCGGAGGCCCAGTACTTC. Translation: CSAPRDRGSEAQYF.

This clonotype was picked up a small number of times. The chain uses TRBV4-3 and TRBJ2-5; D is undetermined. This CDR3 spans 13 amino acids. The V end was cut by 2 bases, the J end by 5 bases, with 9 bases between. Germline V CDR1 and CDR2: LGHNA, YSLEER. CDR3 sequence: CASSQIEAETQYF. DNA of the CDR3: TGCGCCAGCAGCCAAATAGAGGCGGAGACCCAGTACTTC.

V gene TRBV12-3 or TRBV12-4 combines with J gene TRBJ1-1; a weak D match, TRBD1 (5 bases). With 5 bases removed from V and 0 bases from J, the gap between germline ends came to 10 bases. CDR3 length: 14 amino acids. DNA of the CDR3: TGTGCCAGCAGTCAGGGCCTCATGAACACTGAAGCTTTCTTT. It is translated as CASSQGLMNTEAFF.

Concerning this clonotype itself: A much larger clonotype is one base distant, so this may be a read error. CDR3 DNA sequence: TGTGCCAGCAGTGAATGGGACACTGTCTGGAAACTGTTTTTT. Amino acid sequence: CASSEWDTVWKLFF. The J gene is TRBJ1-4, the V gene TRBV2; a possible D gene is TRBD1 (6 bases). Trimming took off 2 bases at V and 11 bases at J, with 15 bases between the two ends. The germline V gene encodes CDR1 SNHLY and CDR2 FYNNEI. This CDR3 spans 14 amino acids.

The sample holds a few counts of this clonotype. The J gene is TRBJ2-6, the V gene TRBV19; TRBD1 agrees at 8 bases. This CDR3 spans 18 amino acids. The germline V gene encodes CDR1 LNHDA and CDR2 SQIVND (reference sequence). Trimming cost V 7 bases and J 0 bases; bases outside gene matches: 11. CDR3 bases: TGTGCCAGTACCCGATGGGACAGGAAGAGCTCTGGGGCCAACGTCCTGACTTTC. Amino acid sequence: CASTRWDRKSSGANVLTF. The full variable domain, its missing parts supplied by reference TRBV19 and TRBJ2-6, is DGGITQSPKYLFRKEGQNVTLSCEQNLNHDAMYWYRQDPGQGLRLIYYSQIVNDFQKGDIAEGYSVSREKKESFPLTVTSAQKNPTAFYLCASTRWDRKSSGANVLTFGAGSRLTVL.